This TCR beta chain came from a study of cytomegalovirus exposure and HLA in healthy donors. The CDR3 runs to 15 residues. Germline loops: CDR1 LGHNA, CDR2 YSLEER. The V end lost 2 bases, the J end lost 7 bases, and 17 bases lay between the germline ends. The PCR contained 60 Vbeta and 13 Jbeta primers. Libraries were prepared by immunoSEQ multiplex PCR; TCRdb keeps only in-frame clonotypes and omits some of them. The data contain roughly 150,000 clones, approximately 80% of them singletons. The sample comprised PBMCs. The rearrangement uses TRBV4-3 and TRBJ1-2; D might be TRBD1 (5 bases). The sequence came from a male donor in good health and CMV-seronegative. The CDR3 loop reads CASSQNPVPGFGYTF. DNA for the CDR3: TGCGCCAGCAGCCAAAACCCTGTCCCAGGGTTTGGCTACACCTTC.